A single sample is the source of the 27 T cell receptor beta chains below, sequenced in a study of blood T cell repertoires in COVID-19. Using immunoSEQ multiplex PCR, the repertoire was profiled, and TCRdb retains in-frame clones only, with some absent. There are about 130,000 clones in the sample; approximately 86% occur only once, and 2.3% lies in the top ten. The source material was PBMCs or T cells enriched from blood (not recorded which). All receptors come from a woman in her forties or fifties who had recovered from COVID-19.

The CDR3 sequence is CASSIDDSGVAQETQYF. The CDR3 DNA sequence: TGTGCCAGTAGTATAGATGATAGCGGGGTTGCTCAAGAGACCCAGTACTTC. The chain employs TRBV19 and TRBJ2-5; 8 bases are shared with TRBD2. V shed 0 bases and J 2 bases; nucleotides not matched to a gene: 8. This CDR3 region has 17 residues. Germline lookup yields CDR1 LNHDA and CDR2 SQIVND (reference sequence).

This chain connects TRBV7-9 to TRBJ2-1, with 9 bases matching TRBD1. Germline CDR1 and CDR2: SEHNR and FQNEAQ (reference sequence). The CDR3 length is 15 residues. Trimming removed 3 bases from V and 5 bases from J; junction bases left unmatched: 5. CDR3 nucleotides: TGTGCCAGCAGCTTTACCGGGACAGGGAACAATGAGCAGTTCTTC. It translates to CASSFTGTGNNEQFF.

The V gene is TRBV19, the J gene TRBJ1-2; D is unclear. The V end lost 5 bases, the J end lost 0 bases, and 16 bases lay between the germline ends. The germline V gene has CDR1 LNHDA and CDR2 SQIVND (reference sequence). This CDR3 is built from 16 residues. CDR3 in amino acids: CASSANAIGANYGYTF. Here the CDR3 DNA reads TGTGCCAGTAGTGCGAACGCGATAGGAGCTAACTATGGCTACACCTTC.

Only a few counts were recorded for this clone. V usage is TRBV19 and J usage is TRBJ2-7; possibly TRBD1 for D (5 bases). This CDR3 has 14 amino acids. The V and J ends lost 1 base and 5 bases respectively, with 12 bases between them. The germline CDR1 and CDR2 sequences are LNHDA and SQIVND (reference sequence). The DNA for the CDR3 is TGTGCCAGTAGTATAGCAGGGTCGGCCCACGAGCAGTACTTC. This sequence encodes CASSIAGSAHEQYF. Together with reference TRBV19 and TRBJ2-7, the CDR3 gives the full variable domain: DGGITQSPKYLFRKEGQNVTLSCEQNLNHDAMYWYRQDPGQGLRLIYYSQIVNDFQKGDIAEGYSVSREKKESFPLTVTSAQKNPTAFYLCASSIAGSAHEQYFGPGTRLTVT.

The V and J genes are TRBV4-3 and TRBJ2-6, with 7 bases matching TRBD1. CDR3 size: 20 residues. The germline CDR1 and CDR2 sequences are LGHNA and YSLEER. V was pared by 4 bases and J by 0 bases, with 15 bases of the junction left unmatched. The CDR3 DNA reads TGCGCCAGCAGCCTATCCATACCGGGACAGTATTACTCTGGGGCCAACGTCCTGACTTTC. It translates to CASSLSIPGQYYSGANVLTF.

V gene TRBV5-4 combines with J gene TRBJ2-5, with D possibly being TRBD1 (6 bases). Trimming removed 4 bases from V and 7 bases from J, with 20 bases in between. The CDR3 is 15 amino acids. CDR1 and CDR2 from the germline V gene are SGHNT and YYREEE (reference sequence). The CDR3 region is CASSQDRSPRRTQYF. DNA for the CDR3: TGTGCCAGCAGCCAGGACAGATCCCCAAGACGGACCCAGTACTTC.

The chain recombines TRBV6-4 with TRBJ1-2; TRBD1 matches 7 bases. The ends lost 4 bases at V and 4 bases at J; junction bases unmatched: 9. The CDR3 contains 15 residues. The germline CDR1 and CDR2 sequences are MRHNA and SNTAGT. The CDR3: CASSVTGDTVYGYTF. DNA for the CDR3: TGTGCCAGCAGTGTTACAGGGGATACGGTCTATGGCTACACCTTC.

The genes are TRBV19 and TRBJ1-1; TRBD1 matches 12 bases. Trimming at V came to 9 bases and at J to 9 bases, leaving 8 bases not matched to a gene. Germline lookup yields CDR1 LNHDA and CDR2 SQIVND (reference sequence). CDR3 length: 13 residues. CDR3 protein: CASESGTGGQAFF. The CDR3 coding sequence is TGTGCCAGCGAATCTGGGACAGGGGGCCAAGCTTTCTTT. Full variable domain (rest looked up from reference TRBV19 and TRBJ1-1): DGGITQSPKYLFRKEGQNVTLSCEQNLNHDAMYWYRQDPGQGLRLIYYSQIVNDFQKGDIAEGYSVSREKKESFPLTVTSAQKNPTAFYLCASESGTGGQAFFGQGTRLTVV.

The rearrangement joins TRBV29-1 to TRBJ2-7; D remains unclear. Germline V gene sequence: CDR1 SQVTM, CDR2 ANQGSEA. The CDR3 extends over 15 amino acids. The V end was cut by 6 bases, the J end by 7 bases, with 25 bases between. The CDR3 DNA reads TGCAGCGTGAAACCGTCCCCGGATACGACTCGGGAGCAGTACTTC. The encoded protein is CSVKPSPDTTREQYF.

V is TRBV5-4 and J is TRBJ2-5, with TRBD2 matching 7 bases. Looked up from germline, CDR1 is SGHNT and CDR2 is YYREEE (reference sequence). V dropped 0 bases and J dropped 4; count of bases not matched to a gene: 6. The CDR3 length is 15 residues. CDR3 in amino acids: CASSLVGGGGETQYF. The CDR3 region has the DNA TGTGCCAGCAGCTTGGTTGGGGGGGGTGGAGAGACCCAGTACTTC.

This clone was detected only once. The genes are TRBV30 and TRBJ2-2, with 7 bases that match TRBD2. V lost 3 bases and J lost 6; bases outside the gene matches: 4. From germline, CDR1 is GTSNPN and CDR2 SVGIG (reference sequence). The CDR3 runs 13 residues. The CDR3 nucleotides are TGTGCCTGGAGAGCACTAGCGCCCGGGGAGCTGTTTTTT. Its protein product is CAWRALAPGELFF.

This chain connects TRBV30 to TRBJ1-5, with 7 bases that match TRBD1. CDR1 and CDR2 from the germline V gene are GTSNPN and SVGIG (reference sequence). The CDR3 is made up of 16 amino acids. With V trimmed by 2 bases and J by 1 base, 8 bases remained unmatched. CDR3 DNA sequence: TGTGCCTGGAGTAAGGCGGGACAGACCAGCAATCAGCCCCAGCATTTT. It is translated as CAWSKAGQTSNQPQHF.

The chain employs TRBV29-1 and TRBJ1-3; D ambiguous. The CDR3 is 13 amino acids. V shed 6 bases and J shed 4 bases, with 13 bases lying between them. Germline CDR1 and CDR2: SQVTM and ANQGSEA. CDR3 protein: CSVDADTGNTIYF. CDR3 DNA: TGCAGCGTAGACGCCGACACAGGAAACACCATATATTTT.

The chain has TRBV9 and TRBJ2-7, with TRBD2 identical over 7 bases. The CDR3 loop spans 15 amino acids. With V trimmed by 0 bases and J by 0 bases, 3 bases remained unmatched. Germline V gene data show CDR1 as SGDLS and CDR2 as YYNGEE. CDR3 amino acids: CASSVGPGGSYEQYF. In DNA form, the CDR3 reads TGTGCCAGCAGCGTAGGCCCGGGAGGCTCCTACGAGCAGTACTTC. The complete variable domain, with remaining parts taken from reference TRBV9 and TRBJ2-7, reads DSGVTQTPKHLITATGQRVTLRCSPRSGDLSVYWYQQSLDQGLQFLIQYYNGEERAKGNILERFSAQQFPDLHSELNLSSLELGDSALYFCASSVGPGGSYEQYFGPGTRLTVT.

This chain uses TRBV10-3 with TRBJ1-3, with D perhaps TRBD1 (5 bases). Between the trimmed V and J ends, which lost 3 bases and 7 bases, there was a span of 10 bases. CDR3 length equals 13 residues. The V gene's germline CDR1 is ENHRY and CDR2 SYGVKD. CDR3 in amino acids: CAISDAGKNTIYF. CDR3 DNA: TGTGCCATCAGTGACGCAGGGAAGAACACCATATATTTT.

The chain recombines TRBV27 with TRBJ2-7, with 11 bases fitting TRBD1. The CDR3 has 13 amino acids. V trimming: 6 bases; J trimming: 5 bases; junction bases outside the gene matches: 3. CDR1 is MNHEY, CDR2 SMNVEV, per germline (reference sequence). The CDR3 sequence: CASRDRGPDEQYF. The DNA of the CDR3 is TGTGCCAGCAGGGACAGGGGGCCTGACGAGCAGTACTTC.

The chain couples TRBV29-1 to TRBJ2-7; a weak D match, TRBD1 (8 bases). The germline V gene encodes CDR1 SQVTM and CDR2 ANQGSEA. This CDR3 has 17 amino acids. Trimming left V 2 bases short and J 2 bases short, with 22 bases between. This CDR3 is CSVETWGGTGEAYEQYF. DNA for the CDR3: TGCAGCGTTGAAACTTGGGGAGGGACAGGTGAGGCCTACGAGCAGTACTTC.

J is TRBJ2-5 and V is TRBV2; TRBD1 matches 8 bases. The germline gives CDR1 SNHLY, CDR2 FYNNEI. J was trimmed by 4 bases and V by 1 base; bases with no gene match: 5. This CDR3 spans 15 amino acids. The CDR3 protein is CASSEGTGLGETQYF. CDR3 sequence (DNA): TGTGCCAGCAGTGAAGGGACAGGGTTGGGAGAGACCCAGTACTTC.

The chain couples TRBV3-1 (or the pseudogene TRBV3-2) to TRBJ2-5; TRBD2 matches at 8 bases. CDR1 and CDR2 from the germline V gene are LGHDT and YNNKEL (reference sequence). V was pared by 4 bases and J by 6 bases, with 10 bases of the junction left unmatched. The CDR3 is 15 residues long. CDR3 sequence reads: CASSPYPGGPQTQYF. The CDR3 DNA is TGTGCCAGCAGCCCCTACCCGGGGGGGCCTCAGACCCAGTACTTC.

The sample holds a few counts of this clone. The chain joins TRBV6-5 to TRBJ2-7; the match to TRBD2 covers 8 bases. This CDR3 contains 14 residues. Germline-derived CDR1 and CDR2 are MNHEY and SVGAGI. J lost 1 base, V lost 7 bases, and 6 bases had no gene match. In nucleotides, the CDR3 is TGTGCCAGCATGAGGCCGGGGGGGTCCTACGAGCAGTACTTC. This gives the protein CASMRPGGSYEQYF.

The CDR3 region has the DNA TGTGCCAGCAGTGGGCCCGGAAACACCATATATTTT. It is translated as CASSGPGNTIYF. The chain joins TRBV11-2 to TRBJ1-3; D not resolved. The CDR3 runs to 12 residues. CDR1 and CDR2 from the germline V gene are SGHAT and FQNNGV. Trimming shortened V by 6 bases and J by 4 bases, and 7 bases separated the two germline ends.

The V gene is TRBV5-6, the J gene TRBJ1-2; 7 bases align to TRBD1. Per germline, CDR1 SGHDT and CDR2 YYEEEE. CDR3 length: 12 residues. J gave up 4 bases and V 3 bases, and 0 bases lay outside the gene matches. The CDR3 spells CASSSGGYGYTF. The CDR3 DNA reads TGTGCCAGCAGCTCAGGGGGCTATGGCTACACCTTC.

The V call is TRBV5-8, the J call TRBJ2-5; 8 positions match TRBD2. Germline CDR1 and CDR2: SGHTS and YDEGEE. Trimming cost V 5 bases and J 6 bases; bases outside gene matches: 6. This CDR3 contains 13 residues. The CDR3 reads CASRSGGAQTQYF. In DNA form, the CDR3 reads TGTGCCAGCAGATCCGGGGGGGCGCAGACCCAGTACTTC. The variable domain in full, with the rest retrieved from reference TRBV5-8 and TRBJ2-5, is EAGVTQSPTHLIKTRGQQATLRCSPISGHTSVYWYQQALGLGLQFLLWYDEGEERNRGNFPPRFSGRQFPNYSSELNVNALELEDSALYLCASRSGGAQTQYFGPGTRLLVL.

CDR3 in amino acids: CASSLQGAYGYTF. The CDR3 nucleotides read TGTGCCAGTAGTCTTCAGGGGGCCTATGGCTACACCTTC. The J gene is TRBJ1-2, the V gene TRBV19; 8 nucleotides line up with TRBD1. This CDR3 has 13 amino acids. Germline V CDR1 and CDR2: LNHDA, SQIVND (reference sequence). Germline trimming cut 5 bases from V and 4 bases from J; bases unmatched to any gene: 3.

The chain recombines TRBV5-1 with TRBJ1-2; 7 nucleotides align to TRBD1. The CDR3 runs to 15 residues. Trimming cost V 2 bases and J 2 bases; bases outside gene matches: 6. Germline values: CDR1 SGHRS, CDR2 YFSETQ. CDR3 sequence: CASSFRQGLNYGYTF. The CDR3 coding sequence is TGCGCCAGCAGCTTTCGACAGGGATTAAACTATGGCTACACCTTC.

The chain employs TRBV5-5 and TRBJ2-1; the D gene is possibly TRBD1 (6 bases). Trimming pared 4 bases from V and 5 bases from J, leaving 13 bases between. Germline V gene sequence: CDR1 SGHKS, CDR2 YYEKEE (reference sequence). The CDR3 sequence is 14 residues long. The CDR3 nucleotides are TGTGCCAGCAGCATCCAGGGGCGGAACAATGAGCAGTTCTTC. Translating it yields CASSIQGRNNEQFF.

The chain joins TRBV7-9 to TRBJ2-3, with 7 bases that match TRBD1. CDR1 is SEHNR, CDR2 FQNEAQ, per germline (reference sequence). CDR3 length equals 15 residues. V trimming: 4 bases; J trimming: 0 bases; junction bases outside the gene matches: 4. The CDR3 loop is CASSSVRGSTDTQYF. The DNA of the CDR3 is TGTGCCAGCAGCTCTGTCAGGGGGAGCACAGATACGCAGTATTTT.